A single sample is the source of the 7 T cell receptor beta chains below, sequenced in a study of blood T cell repertoires in COVID-19. Here immunoSEQ multiplex PCR was the method, and the copy in TCRdb shows in-frame clones only, minus some. The data show tens of thousands of clones, about 80% seen once. The specimen sequenced was peripheral blood. These receptors originate from a man aged 65 to 79 with acute or convalescent COVID-19.

The rearrangement joins TRBV29-1 to TRBJ2-3; 10 bases align to TRBD1. V shed 3 bases, J shed 3 bases, and the junction held 9 bases outside the gene matches. Germline CDR1 reads SQVTM; CDR2 reads ANQGSEA. The CDR3 runs to 16 residues. The CDR3 region is CSVDQRKDRGTDTQYF. CDR3 nucleotides: TGCAGCGTTGACCAGAGGAAGGACAGGGGGACAGATACGCAGTATTTT.

This clone has only one observation. V is TRBV6-5 and J is TRBJ1-4, with D tentatively TRBD1 (5 bases). Trimming shortened V by 6 bases and J by 1 base, and 9 bases separated the two germline ends. This CDR3 is 14 amino acids long. The germline gives CDR1 MNHEY, CDR2 SVGAGI. DNA for the CDR3: TGTGCCAGCAGCCGGACAAGAACTAATGAAAAACTGTTTTTT. It translates to CASSRTRTNEKLFF.

The chain employs TRBV24-1 and TRBJ1-2; perhaps TRBD1 as D (5 bases). The V gene's germline CDR1 is KGHDR and CDR2 SFDVKD. This CDR3 has 15 residues. V was shortened by 3 bases and J by 0 bases, with 10 bases between the two germline ends. CDR3 region: CATSDADRANYGYTF. CDR3 DNA: TGTGCCACCAGTGATGCTGACAGAGCTAACTATGGCTACACCTTC.

This chain connects TRBV6-2 or TRBV6-3 to TRBJ2-1, with 7 bases matching TRBD2. The CDR3 totals 15 residues. The ends lost 5 bases at V and 0 bases at J; junction bases unmatched: 4. The V gene's germline CDR1 is MNHEY and CDR2 SVGEGT. CDR3 sequence: CASSKAGSSYNEQFF. The CDR3 DNA sequence: TGTGCCAGCAGTAAAGCGGGGAGCTCCTACAATGAGCAGTTCTTC.

The genes are TRBV7-9 and TRBJ2-1; D unclear. V shed 1 base and J shed 4 bases, with 14 bases lying between them. The CDR3 length is 16 residues. CDR1 SEHNR and CDR2 FQNEAQ come from the germline V gene (reference sequence). The CDR3 protein is CASSLGPQTEYNEQFF. CDR3 DNA: TGTGCCAGCAGCTTAGGGCCCCAAACAGAATACAATGAGCAGTTCTTC.

This clone has just one count. The rearrangement links TRBV27 to TRBJ2-7; D gene uncertain. The germline V and J ends were trimmed by 4 bases and 5 bases, with 9 bases remaining between them. The germline V gene has CDR1 MNHEY and CDR2 SMNVEV (reference sequence). The CDR3 runs to 12 residues. The CDR3 DNA is TGTGCCAGCAGTTCCCCTTCCGACGAGCAGTACTTC. Protein: CASSSPSDEQYF.

In its sample, this clone was seen once. The chain recombines TRBV7-3 with TRBJ1-2; 11 bases are shared with TRBD1. The V segment lost 0 bases and the J segment 7 bases; nucleotides outside the gene matches: 1. This CDR3 comprises 14 residues. CDR1 and CDR2 (germline): SGHTA, FQGTGA. DNA of the CDR3: TGTGCCAGCAGCTTAACCGGGACAGGGGGTGGCTACACCTTC. Translation gives CASSLTGTGGGYTF.